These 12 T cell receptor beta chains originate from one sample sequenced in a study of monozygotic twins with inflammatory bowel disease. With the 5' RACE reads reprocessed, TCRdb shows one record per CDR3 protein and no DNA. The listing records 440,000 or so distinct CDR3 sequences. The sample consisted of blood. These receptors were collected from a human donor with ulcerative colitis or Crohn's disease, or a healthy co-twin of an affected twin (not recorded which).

The CDR3 reads CASSLRGGQETQYF. The chain is built from TRBV11-1 and TRBJ2-5; TCRdb outputs TRBD1, but without DNA this stays unchecked. There are 14 residues in the CDR3. Germline V gene sequence: CDR1 SGHAT, CDR2 FQDESV (reference sequence).

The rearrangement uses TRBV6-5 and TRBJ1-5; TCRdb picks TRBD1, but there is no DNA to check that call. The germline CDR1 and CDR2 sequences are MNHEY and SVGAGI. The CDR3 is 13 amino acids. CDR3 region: CASRGDKGGPQHF.

CDR3 protein: CASSWTGGQGNSPLHF. The chain joins TRBV5-1 to TRBJ1-6; there is no DNA to check the TCRdb D call of TRBD1. This CDR3 contains 16 residues. Germline V lookup: CDR1 SGHRS, CDR2 YFSETQ. The variable domain in full, with the rest retrieved from reference TRBV5-1 and TRBJ1-6, is KAGVTQTPRYLIKTRGQQVTLSCSPISGHRSVSWYQQTPGQGLQFLFEYFSETQRNKGNFPGRFSGRQFSNSRSEMNVSTLELGDSALYLCASSWTGGQGNSPLHFGNGTRLTVT.

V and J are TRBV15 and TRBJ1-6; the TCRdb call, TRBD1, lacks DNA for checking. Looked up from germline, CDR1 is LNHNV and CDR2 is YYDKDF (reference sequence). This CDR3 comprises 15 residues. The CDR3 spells CATSTGPVGNSPLHF.

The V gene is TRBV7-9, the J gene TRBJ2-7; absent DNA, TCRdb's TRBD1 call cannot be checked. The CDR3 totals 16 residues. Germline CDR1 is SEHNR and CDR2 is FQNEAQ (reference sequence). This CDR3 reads CASSFPMGRGHPEQYF.

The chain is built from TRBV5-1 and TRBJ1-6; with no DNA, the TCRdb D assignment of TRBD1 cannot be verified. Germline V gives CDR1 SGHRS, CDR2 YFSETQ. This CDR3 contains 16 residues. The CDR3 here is CASSLARGGTSSPLHF. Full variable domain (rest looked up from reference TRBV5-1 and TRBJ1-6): KAGVTQTPRYLIKTRGQQVTLSCSPISGHRSVSWYQQTPGQGLQFLFEYFSETQRNKGNFPGRFSGRQFSNSRSEMNVSTLELGDSALYLCASSLARGGTSSPLHFGNGTRLTVT.

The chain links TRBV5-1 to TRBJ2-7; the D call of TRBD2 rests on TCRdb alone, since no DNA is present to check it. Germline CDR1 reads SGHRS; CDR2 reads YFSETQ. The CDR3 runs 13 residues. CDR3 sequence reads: CASSLPLDDEQYF.

CDR3 in amino acids: CASSVTTGTFYEQYF. The chain joins TRBV9 to TRBJ2-7; TCRdb lists TRBD1, though no DNA is available to test this call. The CDR3 sequence is 15 residues long. In germline, CDR1 is SGDLS, CDR2 YYNGEE.

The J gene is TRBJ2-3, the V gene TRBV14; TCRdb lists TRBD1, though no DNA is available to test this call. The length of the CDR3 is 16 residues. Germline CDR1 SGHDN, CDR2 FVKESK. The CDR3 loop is CASSLRDRGASDTQYF.

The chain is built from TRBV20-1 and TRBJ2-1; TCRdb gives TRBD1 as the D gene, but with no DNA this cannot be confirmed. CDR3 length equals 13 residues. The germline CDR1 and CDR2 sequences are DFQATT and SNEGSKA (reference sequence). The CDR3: CSAPGTGFDEQFF.

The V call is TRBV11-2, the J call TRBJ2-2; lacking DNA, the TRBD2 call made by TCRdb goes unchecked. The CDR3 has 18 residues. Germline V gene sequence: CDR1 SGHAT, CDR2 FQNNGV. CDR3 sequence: CASSLKIGQPFGTGELFF.

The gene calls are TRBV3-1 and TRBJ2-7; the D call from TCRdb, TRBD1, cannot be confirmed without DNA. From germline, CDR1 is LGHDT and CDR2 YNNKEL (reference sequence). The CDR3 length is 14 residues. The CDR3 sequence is CASTTGTGRYEQYF.